This record looks at one TCR beta chain sequence and its context. This clonotype showed up many times. The specificity of this receptor is unknown. No much larger clonotype is one base removed from it; base qualities were not supplied. The data stem from a study of regulatory T cells in long-lasting Graves disease (dated by TCRdb to the early 2020s). Broadly, across the study: To count as having persistent Graves' disease, a patient had to have received antithyroid drug treatment for over 5 years with TSH receptor autoantibodies remaining persistently positive. A total of around 35 samples underwent TCR sequencing: about 13 from persistent and roughly 20 from newly diagnosed Graves' disease patients. Peripheral blood TCR sequencing and RNA sequencing compared persistent Graves' disease patients with newly diagnosed Graves' disease patients. The study was registered as a clinical trial and conducted in China. In the clinical cohort, patients with persistent Graves' disease had used antithyroid drugs for an average of around 10 years.

Findings and caveats that apply to the study as a whole: The study examined only peripheral blood because the primary lesion, thyroid tissue, could not be accessed. Sequencing and analysis were limited to the TCR beta chain. Persistent disease showed preferential use of TRBV28, TRBJ1-2 and TRBJ2-5, whereas newly diagnosed disease favored TRBV20-1 and TRBJ2-1. Compared with newly diagnosed patients, patients with persistent Graves' disease had lower TCR Shannon entropy and fewer highly expanded clones, which suggests clonal expansion. The authors noted that the small sample size was a limitation that may lower accuracy. Patients with persistent disease shared more public clonotypes (around 2,500) than newly diagnosed patients did (around 980).

The time point label here, explained by the study, means: persistent/refractory GD, antithyroid drugs over 5 years with positive TRAb. For both TCR sequencing and RNA sequencing, RNA was extracted from PBMCs in TRIzol. Graves' disease was diagnosed according to American Thyroid Association guidelines. Patients for the study were recruited at an endocrinology department in Xi'an, China. Each patient gave approximately 9.7 milliliters of peripheral blood, collected in an EDTA anticoagulant tube. Ficoll Paque Plus density gradient separation was used to isolate PBMCs, and no additional T cell sorting was done. An Agilent 2100 Bioanalyzer and agarose gel were used to assess RNA quality, and a NanoDrop 2000 was used to measure RNA concentration. Receptors were amplified or captured by multiplex PCR. Sequencing used an Illumina HiSeq 4000. To build TCR beta libraries, CDR3 regions were amplified by Arm-PCR using iRepertoire HTBI primers. PCR products were gel purified before sequencing. The original methods were these. Gene usage analysis of CDR3 amino acid clonotypes relied on the roughly 64 TRBV and about 15 TRBJ segments identified across samples. COPE and FqMerger were used to merge the filtered high-quality paired reads into contigs. BLAST was used to align contigs to IMGT TRBV, TRBD and TRBJ reference genes, with CDR3 defined following IMGT. Any clonotype with a frequency above 0.1% was classified as a highly expanded clone. Shannon entropy was used to measure repertoire diversity, and the Gini coefficient was used to measure V-J evenness. Clonotypes shared by more than one individual were considered public. The public sequencing data were trimmed at Q25 with fastp and processed into clonotypes with MiXCR by TCRdb, which kept only in-frame beta chains. Identical CDR3 protein sequences are pooled into one entry, listed with their most common genes and DNA. These V and J calls rely on TCRdb rather than the paper's analysis. The sample table contains some 340,000 distinct CDR3 sequences; only one count was recorded for roughly 20% of them. The top ten hold around a quarter of the sample.

The CDR3, from cysteine to phenylalanine, totals 15 residues. The DNA shown is the 45-base CDR3, in frame from base 1. CDR1 and CDR2 (SNHLY, FYNNEI) derive from the germline V gene. The V end gives up 8 bases and the J end 0 bases, leaving 5 bases in the junction not matched to a gene. The sequence derives from a woman between 35 and 50 years old with Graves disease. Donor details come from another sample of the same person, matched by shared clones. Sequenced material: peripheral blood mononuclear cells (PBMCs), taken when the disease was refractory, from a patient treated with antithyroid drugs. The sequence links TRBV2 to TRBJ2-4; TRBD1 matches 9 bases in the middle. The sequenced DNA is TGTGCCAGCGGGGGACAGGGACGAGCCAAAAACATTCAGTACTTC. Its protein reads: CASGGQGRAKNIQYF.